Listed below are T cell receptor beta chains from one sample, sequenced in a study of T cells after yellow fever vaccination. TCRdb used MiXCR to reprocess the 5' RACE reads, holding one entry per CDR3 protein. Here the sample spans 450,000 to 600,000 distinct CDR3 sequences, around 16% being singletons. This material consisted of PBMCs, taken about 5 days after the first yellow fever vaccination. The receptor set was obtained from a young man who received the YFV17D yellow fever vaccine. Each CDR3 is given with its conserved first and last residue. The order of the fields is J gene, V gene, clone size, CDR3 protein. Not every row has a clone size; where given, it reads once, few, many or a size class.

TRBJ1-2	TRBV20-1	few	CSARPGTGGVGYTF
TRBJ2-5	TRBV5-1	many	CASSFPDGETQYF
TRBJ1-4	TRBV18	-	CASLAGINEKLFF
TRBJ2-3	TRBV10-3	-	CAIRESGGNTDTQYF
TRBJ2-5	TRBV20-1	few	CSARPGGAGETQYF
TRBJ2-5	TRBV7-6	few	CASSLAAGGETQYF
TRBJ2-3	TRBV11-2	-	CASSLEVPFTQYF
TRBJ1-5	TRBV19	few	CASIDGSSPNQPQHF
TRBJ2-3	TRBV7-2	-	CASSSRSGQGGYF
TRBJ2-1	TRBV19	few	CASSIVPSSYNEQFF
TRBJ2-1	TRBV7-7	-	CASSSGRGNEQFF
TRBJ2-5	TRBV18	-	CASSPRANTEETQYF
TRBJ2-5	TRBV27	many	CASSRRDQETQYF
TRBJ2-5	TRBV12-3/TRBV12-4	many	CASSFSEYEETQYF
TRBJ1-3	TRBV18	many	CASSPGPTGNSGNTIYF
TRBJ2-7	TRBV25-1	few	CASGRQSYEQYF
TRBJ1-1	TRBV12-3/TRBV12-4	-	CASKVRGSGEAFF
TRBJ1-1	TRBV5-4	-	CASSLSSTGVNTEAFF
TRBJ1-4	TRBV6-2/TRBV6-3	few	CASSYIGRGTHEKLFF
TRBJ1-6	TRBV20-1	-	CSARDMAGRLSNSPLHF
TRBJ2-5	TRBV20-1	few	CSAYPGTGPETQYF